This entry lists 25 T cell receptor beta chains sequenced from one sample in a study of T-cell reconstitution after alpha-beta-depleted transplantation in children. Unique molecular identifiers featured in how the TCRbeta library was prepared. One entry per CDR3 protein results from TCRdb running MiXCR on the PCR reads. The data contain 250,000 to 300,000 distinct CDR3 sequences, more than 9% of them singletons. The sample in question was peripheral blood, obtained 180 days after TCRalphabeta/CD19-depleted stem cell transplant. The receptors were sampled from a male patient aged 2 to 9 who had a stem cell transplant for chronic granulomatous disease, so the T cells may come from the graft donor.

This clonotype showed up many times. CDR3 sequence (DNA): TGTGCCAGCACGCTCAGGGATCCCTCCTACAATGAGCAGTTCTTC. This translates into CASTLRDPSYNEQFF. This chain uses TRBV12-3 or TRBV12-4 with TRBJ2-1; tentative D call: TRBD1 (5 bases). Trimming removed 7 bases from V and 0 bases from J, with 13 bases in between. The CDR3 has 15 amino acids.

This clonotype was recorded at least ten times. The rearrangement joins TRBV2 to TRBJ2-7, with D uncertain. The CDR3 spans 10 residues. Per the germline V gene, CDR1 is SNHLY and CDR2 is FYNNEI. With 6 bases removed from V and 3 bases from J, the gap between germline ends came to 3 bases. CDR3 region: CASRGYEQYF. CDR3 nucleotide sequence: TGTGCCAGCAGAGGCTACGAGCAGTACTTC.

The V and J genes are TRBV6-1 and TRBJ2-7; D remains ambiguous. Trimming pared 2 bases from V and 7 bases from J, leaving 21 bases between. This CDR3 is built from 16 residues. The germline V gene encodes CDR1 MNHNS and CDR2 SASEGT. The CDR3 here is CASSESASPPTSEQYF. The CDR3 bases are TGTGCCAGCAGTGAATCGGCCTCCCCCCCTACGAGTGAGCAGTACTTC.

Ten or more counts support this clonotype. This chain joins TRBV4-1 and TRBJ2-6, with D unresolved. Trimming shortened V by 4 bases and J by 0 bases, and 10 bases separated the two germline ends. From germline, CDR1 is MGHRA and CDR2 YSYEKL. The CDR3 runs to 16 residues. The DNA of the CDR3 is TGCGCCAGCAGCCGAATAGGAGACTCTGGGGCCAACGTCCTGACTTTC. Residues: CASSRIGDSGANVLTF.

Ten or more counts support this clonotype. The CDR3 sequence: CASSLVNRANEQFF. The DNA of the CDR3 is TGTGCCAGCAGCTTAGTCAACCGAGCTAATGAGCAGTTCTTC. The rearrangement uses TRBV7-2 and TRBJ2-1; unclear D gene. The CDR3 is 14 residues long. Trimming left V 1 base short and J 7 bases short, with 11 bases between. The germline CDR1 and CDR2 sequences are SGHTA and FQGNSA.

This clonotype showed up many times. The V and J genes are TRBV20-1 and TRBJ1-2; no firm D call. The germline V gene has CDR1 DFQATT and CDR2 SNEGSKA (reference sequence). Trimming took off 6 bases at V and 2 bases at J, with 4 bases between the two ends. This CDR3 spans 10 amino acids. CDR3 sequence (DNA): TGCAGTGCCGAAAACTATGGCTACACCTTC. Amino acid sequence: CSAENYGYTF.

In its sample, this clonotype was seen many times. The chain has TRBV20-1 and TRBJ2-3, with 12 bases matching TRBD2. The junction had 9 bases not matched to a gene; V was cut back by 0 bases and J by 8 bases. The CDR3 length is 16 residues. The germline CDR1 and CDR2 sequences are DFQATT and SNEGSKA (reference sequence). The DNA of the CDR3 is TGCAGTGCTAGAGATCACCTAGCGGGAGGGCCCGGTACGCAGTATTTT. This sequence encodes CSARDHLAGGPGTQYF.

This chain joins TRBV5-5 and TRBJ2-7, with D possibly matching TRBD2 (5 bases). This CDR3 is 13 amino acids long. The V gene's germline CDR1 is SGHKS and CDR2 YYEKEE (reference sequence). Trimming took off 4 bases at V and 2 bases at J, with 10 bases between the two ends. As DNA, the CDR3 is TGTGCCAGCAGCCCGGACTGGGCCTACGAGCAGTACTTC. It yields the protein CASSPDWAYEQYF.

This clonotype was counted many times. The chain joins TRBV12-3 or TRBV12-4 to TRBJ2-7, with D perhaps TRBD1 (6 bases). V lost 3 bases, J lost 5 bases, and 11 bases lay in between. This CDR3 has 13 residues. Here the CDR3 reads CASSFEGVNEQYF. The CDR3 bases are TGTGCCAGCAGTTTCGAGGGGGTAAACGAGCAGTACTTC.

This clonotype was picked up many times. The CDR3 spells CASRLAGGYTDTQYF. The DNA for the CDR3 is TGTGCCAGCAGACTAGCGGGAGGGTACACAGATACGCAGTATTTT. V gene TRBV12-3 or TRBV12-4 combines with J gene TRBJ2-3; 13 positions match TRBD2. This CDR3 contains 15 residues. Unmatched junction bases numbered 2, after V lost 6 bases and J lost 2 bases.

This clonotype was counted many times. CDR3 nucleotide sequence: TGTGCCAGCAGCGAGTTCGGCCCCGGACTCTACGAGCAGTACTTC. Encoded protein: CASSEFGPGLYEQYF. This chain connects TRBV7-2 to TRBJ2-7, with D possibly TRBD2 on 5 matching bases. V was trimmed by 5 bases and J by 3 bases, leaving 17 bases between them. CDR1 SGHTA and CDR2 FQGNSA come from the germline V gene. This CDR3 is built from 15 residues.

The V call is TRBV28, the J call TRBJ2-7; 14 bases line up with TRBD2. Trimming took 6 bases from V and 9 from J; bases not matched to a gene: 10. Germline V lookup: CDR1 MDHEN, CDR2 SYDVKM. The CDR3 sequence is 15 residues long. CDR3 residues: CASSAGTSGSNGQYF. In DNA form, the CDR3 reads TGTGCCAGCAGCGCAGGGACTAGCGGGAGTAATGGGCAGTACTTC.

At least ten counts were recorded for this clonotype. The J gene is TRBJ2-7, the V gene TRBV28; no definite D call. Germline V gene sequence: CDR1 MDHEN, CDR2 SYDVKM. V was clipped by 2 bases and J by 2 bases, with 10 bases between them. The CDR3 covers 14 residues. The CDR3 DNA sequence: TGTGCCAGCAGTTTAGAGGCGGCCACCTACGAGCAGTACTTC. Protein: CASSLEAATYEQYF.

This clonotype showed up many times. J is TRBJ2-3 and V is TRBV19; D gene uncertain. V gave up 5 bases and J gave up 3 bases, with 12 bases separating them. Germline CDR1 reads LNHDA; CDR2 reads SQIVND (reference sequence). The CDR3 has 14 amino acids. CDR3 nucleotide sequence: TGTGCCAGTAGTCAGTTTGGTCTGACAGATACGCAGTATTTT. It specifies CASSQFGLTDTQYF.

This clonotype was counted only a few times. The chain has TRBV29-1 and TRBJ1-4; TRBD1 agrees at 7 bases. Trimming removed 7 bases from V and 9 bases from J; junction bases left unmatched: 8. The CDR3 length is 12 residues. Germline assignment: CDR1 SQVTM and CDR2 ANQGSEA. The CDR3 sequence: CSGQGSTKKLFF. For the CDR3, the DNA is TGCAGCGGACAGGGTAGCACGAAAAAACTGTTTTTT.

This clonotype came up many times. The genes are TRBV29-1 and TRBJ2-6; D is unresolved. This CDR3 is 13 amino acids long. Germline assignment: CDR1 SQVTM and CDR2 ANQGSEA. V dropped 4 bases and J dropped 4 bases, with 8 bases sitting between them. Here the CDR3 reads CSVAVYGANVLTF. CDR3 nucleotides: TGCAGCGTTGCCGTTTACGGGGCCAACGTCCTGACTTTC. The variable domain in full, completed from reference TRBV29-1 and TRBJ2-6, reads SAVISQKPSRDICQRGTSLTIQCQVDSQVTMMFWYRQQPGQSLTLIATANQGSEATYESGFVIDKFPISRPNLTFSTLTVSNMSPEDSSIYLCSVAVYGANVLTFGAGSRLTVL.

The sample holds many counts of this clonotype. The CDR3 is CSVHSGGGNTIYF. CDR3 nucleotide sequence: TGCAGCGTTCACTCAGGCGGTGGAAACACCATATATTTT. The chain combines TRBV29-1 with TRBJ1-3; D not resolved. The length of the CDR3 is 13 residues. Looked up from germline, CDR1 is SQVTM and CDR2 is ANQGSEA. V shed 5 bases and J shed 3 bases, with 11 bases lying between them. Looking up the rest from reference TRBV29-1 and TRBJ1-3 gives the full variable domain: SAVISQKPSRDICQRGTSLTIQCQVDSQVTMMFWYRQQPGQSLTLIATANQGSEATYESGFVIDKFPISRPNLTFSTLTVSNMSPEDSSIYLCSVHSGGGNTIYFGEGSWLTVV.

This clonotype has a count of ten or more. J is TRBJ2-3 and V is TRBV6-4, with 8 bases aligning to TRBD2. Per the germline V gene, CDR1 is MRHNA and CDR2 is SNTAGT. CDR3 length equals 15 residues. V was pared by 3 bases and J by 4 bases, with 6 bases of the junction left unmatched. As DNA, the CDR3 is TGTGCCAGCAGTGAGGGCGCGGGAGGCCCAGATACGCAGTATTTT. It translates to CASSEGAGGPDTQYF.

In the case of this clonotype: A much larger clone differs by one base, so this may be a read error. This is likely a read error, given that the CDR3 carries no conserved phenylalanine or tryptophan at its end. The V call is TRBV12-3 or TRBV12-4, the J call TRBJ2-1, with 9 bases fitting TRBD1. Losses at the gene ends were 8 bases for V and 3 bases for J; bases not matched to a gene: 8. The CDR3 is 15 residues long. This chain's CDR3 is CASVTGTGFYNEQFL. DNA of the CDR3: TGTGCCAGCGTAACCGGGACAGGGTTCTACAATGAGCAGTTCTTA.

Comment on this clonotype: A much larger clone is a single base away; this may be a read error. The gene calls are TRBV5-1 and TRBJ2-5; TRBD2 is a possible D gene (5 bases). The CDR3 is 12 residues long. In germline, CDR1 is SGHRS, CDR2 YFSETQ. Here the CDR3 reads CASSFVGETRYF. The CDR3 nucleotides are TGCGCCAGCAGCTTCGTTGGGGAGACCCGGTACTTC.

This clonotype has a count of ten or more. The genes are TRBV7-3 and TRBJ2-2; D not certain. With 3 bases removed from V and 4 bases from J, the gap between germline ends came to 9 bases. Per the germline V gene, CDR1 is SGHTA and CDR2 is FQGTGA. The length of the CDR3 is 14 residues. For the CDR3, the DNA is TGTGCCAGCAGCTTGGACGGTACCACCGGGGAGCTGTTTTTT. Residues: CASSLDGTTGELFF.

Ten or more counts support this clonotype. The chain joins TRBV25-1 to TRBJ1-6; no reliable D call. The germline V and J ends were trimmed by 1 base and 7 bases, with 11 bases remaining between them. The germline V gene encodes CDR1 MGHDK and CDR2 SYGVNS. The CDR3 extends over 15 amino acids. This chain's CDR3 is CASSEWGLANSPLHF. As DNA, the CDR3 is TGTGCCAGCAGTGAATGGGGTTTGGCCAATTCACCCCTCCACTTT.

This clonotype came up many times. The CDR3 coding sequence is TGTGCCAGCAGTTCGTTACAGGGGGTTAGCACTGAAGCTTTCTTT. Translation: CASSSLQGVSTEAFF. The J gene is TRBJ1-1, the V gene TRBV27, with 8 bases lining up with TRBD1. The germline V gene has CDR1 MNHEY and CDR2 SMNVEV (reference sequence). V gave up 4 bases and J gave up 4 bases; unmatched junction bases: 8. This CDR3 contains 15 residues.

This clonotype was detected ten times or more. This chain uses TRBV14 with TRBJ2-7; D is perhaps TRBD2 (6 bases). The CDR3 is 17 residues long. Deletions cut 0 bases from V and 4 bases from J, with 19 bases between. Germline V lookup: CDR1 SGHDN, CDR2 FVKESK. This chain's CDR3 is CASSQEGLGGDSYEQYF. DNA of the CDR3: TGTGCCAGCAGCCAAGAAGGGCTGGGGGGAGATTCTTACGAGCAGTACTTC.

Concerning this clonotype: A much larger clone lies one base from this, so it may be a read error. The CDR3 protein is CASTSTGTVSNEQFF. CDR3 DNA sequence: TGTGCCAGCACCTCGACCGGGACAGTTAGCAATGAGCAGTTCTTC. The chain employs TRBV3-1 and TRBJ2-1; TRBD1 matches 7 bases. Germline CDR1 LGHDT, CDR2 YNNKEL (reference sequence). The V segment lost 7 bases and the J segment 6 bases; nucleotides outside the gene matches: 12. The CDR3 length is 15 residues.